The 26 T cell receptor beta chains below come from one sample, sequenced in a study of T cells in Graves' hyperthyroidism and ophthalmopathy. The investigators amplified TCR beta CDR3 regions from RNA transcripts. The HTBI primer set was used in a first-round RT-PCR of the TCR CDR3. MiXCR was run by TCRdb on the multiplex PCR reads, yielding one entry per CDR3 protein. This sample yields roughly 750,000 distinct CDR3 sequences, of which about a sixth are seen a single time; roughly 8% belongs to the top ten. The specimen was blood. Source of these receptors: a man aged 18 to 29 with Graves' hyperthyroidism.

This clonotype appeared many times. The gene calls are TRBV12-3 or TRBV12-4 and TRBJ2-3; no reliable D call. The V gene lost 6 bases and the J gene lost 5 bases, with 9 bases spanning the gap. This CDR3 spans 12 amino acids. CDR3 loop: CASSTHLDTQYF. As DNA, the CDR3 is TGTGCCAGCAGCACCCACCTAGATACGCAGTATTTT.

The gene calls are TRBV5-1 and TRBJ1-4, with a tentative D call TRBD1 (5 bases). In germline, CDR1 is SGHRS, CDR2 YFSETQ. The ends were cut back, 3 bases at V and 7 bases at J, with 16 bases in the middle. The CDR3 has 15 amino acids. In nucleotides, the CDR3 is TGCGCCAGCAGCTCCCTTCCCCAGGGTGGTGAAAAACTGTTTTTT. It is translated as CASSSLPQGGEKLFF.

This clonotype was found many times. The chain combines TRBV7-2 with TRBJ2-7; the D is unclear. The CDR3 is 16 residues long. Germline V gene sequence: CDR1 SGHTA, CDR2 FQGNSA. V was pared by 5 bases and J by 4 bases, with 21 bases between. CDR3 region: CASSPLATVGTYEQYF. CDR3 sequence (DNA): TGTGCCAGCAGCCCTTTAGCCACGGTTGGTACGTACGAGCAGTACTTC.

The chain links TRBV29-1 to TRBJ2-2; D remains ambiguous. This CDR3 spans 13 amino acids. V was cut by 3 bases and J by 3 bases, with 8 bases left in between. Looked up from germline, CDR1 is SQVTM and CDR2 is ANQGSEA. Here the CDR3 DNA reads TGCAGCGTTGAGGAGAAACACACCGGGGAGCTGTTTTTT. Amino acids: CSVEEKHTGELFF.

V and J are TRBV27 and TRBJ1-3; TRBD1 is a possible D gene (5 bases). This CDR3 is built from 14 residues. With 6 bases removed from V and 2 bases from J, the gap between germline ends came to 11 bases. Germline V lookup: CDR1 MNHEY, CDR2 SMNVEV (reference sequence). The CDR3 DNA sequence: TGTGCCAGCAGGCAGGGTTCAGCTGGAAACACCATATATTTT. The encoded protein is CASRQGSAGNTIYF.

This clonotype was detected many times. J is TRBJ1-1 and V is TRBV2; D is unresolved. The CDR3 extends over 13 amino acids. From germline, CDR1 is SNHLY and CDR2 FYNNEI. V lost 3 bases and J 2 bases, leaving 7 bases between the germline ends. The CDR3 coding sequence is TGTGCCAGCAGTGACAGGTCTAACACTGAAGCTTTCTTT. It yields the protein CASSDRSNTEAFF.

This clonotype was observed many times. This chain uses TRBV3-1 with TRBJ1-4; no reliable D call. Germline V lookup: CDR1 LGHDT, CDR2 YNNKEL (reference sequence). V lost 4 bases, J lost 3 bases, and 12 bases lay in between. CDR3 length: 15 amino acids. The chain's CDR3 is CASSRVWRANEKLFF. CDR3 in DNA: TGTGCCAGCAGCCGCGTTTGGAGGGCTAATGAAAAACTGTTTTTT.

This clonotype was seen ten or more times. The chain has TRBV7-9 and TRBJ2-1; 9 bases fit TRBD2. Germline CDR1 reads SEHNR; CDR2 reads FQNEAQ (reference sequence). This CDR3 spans 15 amino acids. Trimming removed 2 bases from V and 5 bases from J; junction bases left unmatched: 4. The CDR3 DNA reads TGTGCCAGCAGCTTACTAGCGGGATCCCACAATGAGCAGTTCTTC. It is translated as CASSLLAGSHNEQFF. Variable domain in full (rest from reference TRBV7-9 and TRBJ2-1): DTGVSQNPRHKITKRGQNVTFRCDPISEHNRLYWYRQTLGQGPEFLTYFQNEAQLEKSRLLSDRFSAERPKGSFSTLEIQRTEQGDSAMYLCASSLLAGSHNEQFFGPGTRLTVL.

This clonotype was detected ten times or more. The chain joins TRBV28 to TRBJ2-1; the D is unclear. This CDR3 contains 13 residues. Germline V gives CDR1 MDHEN, CDR2 SYDVKM. The V end lost 2 bases, the J end lost 6 bases, and 8 bases lay between the germline ends. This CDR3 reads CASSLVYLNEQFF. CDR3 DNA sequence: TGTGCCAGCAGTTTAGTCTACCTCAATGAGCAGTTCTTC.

V gene TRBV9 combines with J gene TRBJ2-2; D is ambiguous. CDR3 length: 18 amino acids. The germline gives CDR1 SGDLS, CDR2 YYNGEE. V gave up 0 bases and J gave up 2 bases, with 17 bases separating them. The CDR3 region is CASSVEGWPTRNTGELFF. In DNA form, the CDR3 reads TGTGCCAGCAGCGTAGAAGGGTGGCCCACACGCAACACCGGGGAGCTGTTTTTT.

This clonotype was observed many times. This rearrangement joins TRBV11-2 to TRBJ2-3; no reliable D call. CDR3 length equals 15 residues. The V gene's germline CDR1 is SGHAT and CDR2 FQNNGV. The germline V and J ends were trimmed by 2 bases and 0 bases, with 9 bases remaining between them. The CDR3 DNA follows: TGTGCCAGCAGCTTACTCGGCCCCAGCACAGATACGCAGTATTTT. Amino acids: CASSLLGPSTDTQYF.

There are many counts of this clonotype. V and J are TRBV30 and TRBJ2-7; D call uncertain. The CDR3 covers 14 residues. Germline CDR1 and CDR2: GTSNPN and SVGIG (reference sequence). V was trimmed by 0 bases and J by 3 bases, leaving 12 bases between them. CDR3 amino acids: CAWSVLNSVYEQYF. The CDR3, as DNA: TGTGCCTGGAGTGTTTTGAACAGCGTCTACGAGCAGTACTTC.

This clonotype appeared a few times. The DNA for the CDR3 is TGTGCCAGCAGCGTCTCGACGGAGGTCAGGGGTCGGGAGACCCAGTACTTC. Its translation is CASSVSTEVRGRETQYF. The genes are TRBV9 and TRBJ2-5, with D perhaps TRBD1 (6 bases). V was clipped by 2 bases and J by 5 bases, with 22 bases between them. The CDR3 runs to 17 residues. Germline lookup yields CDR1 SGDLS and CDR2 YYNGEE. The full variable domain, with the rest looked up from reference TRBV9 and TRBJ2-5, is DSGVTQTPKHLITATGQRVTLRCSPRSGDLSVYWYQQSLDQGLQFLIQYYNGEERAKGNILERFSAQQFPDLHSELNLSSLELGDSALYFCASSVSTEVRGRETQYFGPGTRLLVL.

This clonotype was seen repeatedly, ten times or more. This chain joins TRBV28 and TRBJ1-3; tentatively, D is TRBD1 (6 bases). V was cut by 7 bases and J by 2 bases, with 15 bases left in between. The germline CDR1 and CDR2 sequences are MDHEN and SYDVKM. The CDR3 extends over 15 amino acids. In DNA, the CDR3 is TGTGCCAGCACCCTCAACAGGGCTGCTGGAAACACCATATATTTT. The encoded protein is CASTLNRAAGNTIYF.

This clonotype was observed a handful of times. The V and J genes are TRBV14 and TRBJ2-1; the D gene is possibly TRBD1 (6 bases). The CDR3 covers 13 residues. Looked up from germline, CDR1 is SGHDN and CDR2 is FVKESK. Trimming removed 0 bases from V and 10 bases from J, with 10 bases in between. The CDR3 coding sequence is TGTGCCAGCAGCCAAGATGTGAGGGGGGAGCAGTTCTTC. Its protein is CASSQDVRGEQFF.

The V gene is TRBV3-1, the J gene TRBJ2-3; 9 positions agree with TRBD2. CDR1 LGHDT and CDR2 YNNKEL come from the germline V gene (reference sequence). Trimming took 4 bases from V and 10 from J; bases not matched to a gene: 12. The CDR3 spans 15 residues. The CDR3 reads CASSRISGSPVSQYF. As DNA, the CDR3 is TGTGCCAGCAGCCGGATTAGCGGGAGTCCAGTTTCGCAGTATTTT.

This clonotype was recorded a few times. V and J are TRBV11-2 and TRBJ1-4, with a tentative D call TRBD1 (6 bases). The V gene lost 5 bases and the J gene lost 8 bases, with 18 bases spanning the gap. CDR3 length: 15 amino acids. Germline values: CDR1 SGHAT, CDR2 FQNNGV. The CDR3 here is CASSHQWGAAEKLFF. The DNA for the CDR3 is TGTGCCAGCAGCCATCAATGGGGGGCGGCGGAAAAACTGTTTTTT.

In its sample, this clonotype was seen many times. This chain uses TRBV3-1 with TRBJ1-2; the D is unclear. Germline V gene data show CDR1 as LGHDT and CDR2 as YNNKEL (reference sequence). The V and J ends lost 3 bases and 6 bases respectively, with 5 bases between them. This CDR3 contains 11 residues. DNA of the CDR3: TGTGCCAGCAGCCAGAGTGATGGCTACACCTTC. Translation gives CASSQSDGYTF.

This clonotype was found many times. This chain uses TRBV20-1 with TRBJ2-3, with 11 nucleotides matching TRBD2. CDR1 is DFQATT and CDR2 is SNEGSKA in the germline V gene (reference sequence). This CDR3 comprises 15 residues. The V gene end was trimmed by 5 bases and the J gene end by 2 bases; junction bases not matched to a gene: 6. The CDR3 sequence: CSAGVAGGSTDTQYF. The CDR3 DNA reads as TGCAGTGCTGGGGTAGCGGGAGGGTCCACAGATACGCAGTATTTT.

In this sample, this clonotype turned up many times. This chain links TRBV5-5 with TRBJ2-7; no firm D call. Trimming cost V 4 bases and J 4 bases, with 9 bases left between them. Germline V lookup: CDR1 SGHKS, CDR2 YYEKEE (reference sequence). CDR3 length: 12 residues. DNA of the CDR3: TGTGCCAGCAGCCGAGTCTTTTACGAGCAGTACTTC. This translates into CASSRVFYEQYF.

This clonotype was found a few times. The V and J genes are TRBV11-2 and TRBJ1-6; 7 nucleotides line up with TRBD1. Germline CDR1 and CDR2: SGHAT and FQNNGV. Losses at the gene ends were 6 bases for V and 0 bases for J; bases not matched to a gene: 2. The CDR3 consists of 15 residues. CDR3 bases: TGTGCCAGCAGGGGACAGAGCTCCTATAATTCACCCCTCCACTTT. Its translation is CASRGQSSYNSPLHF. Full variable domain (outside the CDR3, taken from reference TRBV11-2 and TRBJ1-6): EAGVAQSPRYKIIEKRQSVAFWCNPISGHATLYWYQQILGQGPKLLIQFQNNGVVDDSQLPKDRFSAERLKGVDSTLKIQPAKLEDSAVYLCASRGQSSYNSPLHFGNGTRLTVT.

The chain carries TRBV24-1 and TRBJ1-2; perhaps TRBD1 as D (6 bases). Trimming removed 9 bases at V and 8 bases at J, with 15 bases between. The CDR3 has 12 residues. Germline V lookup: CDR1 KGHDR, CDR2 SFDVKD. In nucleotides, the CDR3 is TGTGCCACCCCCGGCAGGGGCCCCGGCTACACCTTC. Translation: CATPGRGPGYTF.

This clonotype appeared many times. This chain connects TRBV11-2 to TRBJ2-1, with TRBD2 identical over 8 bases. CDR1 and CDR2 from the germline V gene are SGHAT and FQNNGV. V was pared by 4 bases and J by 8 bases, with 7 bases of the junction left unmatched. The CDR3 consists of 14 residues. The CDR3 sequence is CASSYSGMGDEQFF. The CDR3 DNA reads as TGTGCCAGCAGCTATAGCGGGATGGGCGATGAGCAGTTCTTC.

This clonotype has at least ten counts. The chain combines TRBV30 with TRBJ2-5; a possible D gene is TRBD2 (5 bases). V was pared by 0 bases and J by 7 bases, with 12 bases between. Germline V gene lookup returns CDR1 GTSNPN and CDR2 SVGIG (reference sequence). The CDR3 runs 13 residues. The CDR3 spells CAWSVTYSGTQYF. In DNA, the CDR3 is TGTGCCTGGAGTGTGACTTACAGCGGGACCCAGTACTTC.

This clonotype has ten or more counts. The chain links TRBV6-1 to TRBJ2-3; 9 bases line up with TRBD2. The V and J ends lost 5 bases and 4 bases, in that order; junction bases with no gene match: 16. The CDR3 loop spans 18 amino acids. Germline CDR1 MNHNS, CDR2 SASEGT. CDR3 protein: CASSPPVREGVGADTQYF. Here the CDR3 DNA reads TGTGCCAGCAGTCCCCCCGTGCGGGAGGGCGTTGGAGCAGATACGCAGTATTTT.

This clonotype was seen at least ten times. V and J are TRBV12-3 or TRBV12-4 and TRBJ2-1; no definite D call. Between the trimmed V and J ends, which lost 2 bases and 1 base, there was a span of 6 bases. This CDR3 spans 14 amino acids. CDR3 sequence reads: CASSLMDSYNEQFF. DNA of the CDR3: TGTGCCAGCAGTTTAATGGATTCCTACAATGAGCAGTTCTTC.